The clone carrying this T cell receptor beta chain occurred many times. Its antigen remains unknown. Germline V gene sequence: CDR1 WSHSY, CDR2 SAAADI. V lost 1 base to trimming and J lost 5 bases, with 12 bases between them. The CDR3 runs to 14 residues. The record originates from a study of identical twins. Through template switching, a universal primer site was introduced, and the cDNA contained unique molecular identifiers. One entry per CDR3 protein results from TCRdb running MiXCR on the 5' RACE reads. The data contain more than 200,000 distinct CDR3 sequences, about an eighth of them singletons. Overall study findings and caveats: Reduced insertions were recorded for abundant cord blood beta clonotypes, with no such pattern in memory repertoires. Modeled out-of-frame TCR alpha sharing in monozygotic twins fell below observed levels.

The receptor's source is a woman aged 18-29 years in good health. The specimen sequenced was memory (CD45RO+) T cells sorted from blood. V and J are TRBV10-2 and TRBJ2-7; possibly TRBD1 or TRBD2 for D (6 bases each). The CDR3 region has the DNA TGCGCCAGCAGTGAGTATATGGGGGGCCACGAGCAGTACTTC. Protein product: CASSEYMGGHEQYF.